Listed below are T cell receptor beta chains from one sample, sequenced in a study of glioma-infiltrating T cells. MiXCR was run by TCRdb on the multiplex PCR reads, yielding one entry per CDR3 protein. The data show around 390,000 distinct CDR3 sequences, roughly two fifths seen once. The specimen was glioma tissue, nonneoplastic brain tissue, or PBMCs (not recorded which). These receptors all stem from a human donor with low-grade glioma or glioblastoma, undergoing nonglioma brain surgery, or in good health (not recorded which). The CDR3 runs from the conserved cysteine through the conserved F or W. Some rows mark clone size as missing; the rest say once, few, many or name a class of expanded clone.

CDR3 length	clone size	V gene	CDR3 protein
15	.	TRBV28	CASSFIGQGNYEQYF
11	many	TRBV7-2	CASSSNYEQYF
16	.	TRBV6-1	CAGAPRRGARGQPQHF
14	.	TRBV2	CASSVRVYEQPQHF
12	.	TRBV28	CASSLGGNGYTF
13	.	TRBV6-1	CTSTEHRNQHQHF
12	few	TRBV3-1	CASSLSGTGLYF
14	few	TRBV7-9	CASSLGGVNTEAFF
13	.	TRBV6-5	CASSYGTEETEYF
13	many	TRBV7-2	CASSLKRTYEQYF
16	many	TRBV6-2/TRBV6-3	CASSYNRERSYNEQFF
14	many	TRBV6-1	CASSTRLTSNIQYF
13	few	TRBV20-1	CSAISPQGDTQYF
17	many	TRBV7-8	CASSSDPAGTDNYGYTF
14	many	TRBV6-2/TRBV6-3	CASSRGGPTGELFF
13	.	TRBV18	CASSSGLNYEQYF
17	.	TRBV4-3	CASSQDQSSGTSWEQYF
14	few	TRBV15	CATSREGTDYGYTF
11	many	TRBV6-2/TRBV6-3	CASRDWDEQYF
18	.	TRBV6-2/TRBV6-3	CASSYSFSGRSDTGELFF
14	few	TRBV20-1	CSATSGGGWDTQYF
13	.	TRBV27	CASSLQGTYEEYF
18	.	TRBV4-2	CASSQEPGPLFSNQPQHF
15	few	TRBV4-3	CASSQGLAGLETQYF
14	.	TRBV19	CASSILGTNTEAFF
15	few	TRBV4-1	CASSQVWSRAYEQYF
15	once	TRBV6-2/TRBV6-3	CASSYNHENTDKQYF
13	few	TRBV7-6	CASSGGQGQPQHF
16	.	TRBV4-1	CASSRPAGGPPGELFF
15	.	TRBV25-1	CASSEGQGPLREQYF
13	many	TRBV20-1	CSALDKLNTEAFF
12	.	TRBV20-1	CSATRVQETQYF
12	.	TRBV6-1	CAIGRADNEQFF
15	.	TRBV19	CASSIMGANNQPQHF
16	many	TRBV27	CASSSSLGGIPDTQYF
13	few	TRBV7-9	CASSLAQPNEQFF
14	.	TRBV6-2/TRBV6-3	CASSFGLEGYEQYF
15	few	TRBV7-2	CASSLDTGVSQPQHF
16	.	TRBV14	CASSVAGAGIQETQYF
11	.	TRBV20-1	CSAPLGETQYF
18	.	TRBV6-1	CASSEGQGIWVSSYEQYF
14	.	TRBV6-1	CASTLRRGGNTIYF
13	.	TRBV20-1	CSARAWGSYGQYF
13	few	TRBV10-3	CAIRDSRNEKLFF
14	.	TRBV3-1	CASSGRWDTGELFF
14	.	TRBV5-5	CASSLLAGMDEQFF
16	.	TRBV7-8	CASSFLTATAGPGYTF
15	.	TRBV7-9	CASSYGSGVRETQYF
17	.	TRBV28	CASSLYVRTGGYETQYF
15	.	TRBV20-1	CSARVIGDGGYGYTF
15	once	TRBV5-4	CASGPRGTPNYGYTF
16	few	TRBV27	CASSFTVQGARTEAFF
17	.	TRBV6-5	CGSSYAPNRTSNQPQHF
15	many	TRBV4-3	CASSQDSIPNTEAFF
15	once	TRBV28	CASSQEPSSNQPQHF
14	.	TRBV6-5	CASSYKETGVEQYF